One sample yielded the 7 T cell receptor beta chains listed below, sequenced in a study of cytomegalovirus exposure and HLA in healthy donors. PCR amplification relied on 60 Vbeta primers (plus 13 Jbeta primers). Here immunoSEQ multiplex PCR was the method, and the copy in TCRdb shows in-frame clones only, minus some. The sample carries some 140,000 clones, under 85% recorded once. Sequencing was done on a sample of PBMCs. The receptors originated from a man aged 18 to 35 in good health and CMV-seronegative.

This chain links TRBV7-9 with TRBJ1-6, with 8 bases lining up with TRBD1. V gave up 6 bases and J gave up 9 bases; unmatched junction bases: 7. Germline CDR1 and CDR2: SEHNR and FQNEAQ (reference sequence). The CDR3 consists of 14 residues. CDR3 in DNA: TGTGCCAGCAGACCGACAGGGGAAGGTTCACCCCTCCACTTT. Translated, it gives CASRPTGEGSPLHF.

The chain links TRBV7-6 to TRBJ2-7, with TRBD1 identical over 7 bases. CDR1 SGHVS and CDR2 FNYEAQ come from the germline V gene. Trimming at V came to 1 base and at J to 2 bases, leaving 2 bases not matched to a gene. The CDR3 covers 14 residues. CDR3 nucleotides: TGTGCCAGCAGCTTAGGACAGGGTACCTACGAGCAGTACTTC. This sequence encodes CASSLGQGTYEQYF. Variable domain in full (rest from reference TRBV7-6 and TRBJ2-7): GAGVSQSPRYKVTKRGQDVALRCDPISGHVSLYWYRQALGQGPEFLTYFNYEAQQDKSGLPNDRFSAERPEGSISTLTIQRTEQRDSAMYRCASSLGQGTYEQYFGPGTRLTVT.

V is TRBV23-1 and J is TRBJ1-4; D not certain. TRBV23-1 is an ORF for which the function is uncertain. Trimming removed 3 bases from V and 4 bases from J, with 12 bases in between. The CDR3 covers 15 residues. The CDR3 DNA follows: TGCGCCAGCAGTCACCTCCCCGGGGTTAATGAAAAACTGTTTTTT. Translation: CASSHLPGVNEKLFF.

This rearrangement joins TRBV1 to TRBJ2-3; the table assigns TRBD2, which was not confirmed against the DNA. TRBV1 is described as a pseudogene. This CDR3 region has 18 residues. The CDR3 is CTSSQALMDARDTDTQYF. For the CDR3, the DNA is TGCACCAGCAGCCAAGCCCTGATGGACGCCCGGGATACAGATACGCAGTATTTT.

The V gene is TRBV2, the J gene TRBJ2-7; 12 bases match TRBD1. This CDR3 has 15 residues. Germline V gene sequence: CDR1 SNHLY, CDR2 FYNNEI. V was pared by 8 bases and J by 3 bases, with 8 bases of the junction left unmatched. The CDR3 DNA follows: TGTGCCAGCGGGGAGGGACAGGGGGCAAGCTACGAGCAGTACGTC. This encodes CASGEGQGASYEQYV.

The chain has TRBV30 and TRBJ1-1; tentatively, D is TRBD1 (6 bases). The CDR3 length is 15 residues. Trimming pared 0 bases from V and 0 bases from J, leaving 11 bases between. CDR1 is GTSNPN, CDR2 SVGIG, per germline (reference sequence). The CDR3 is CAWSVQGHMNTEAFF. CDR3 DNA: TGTGCCTGGAGTGTACAGGGACACATGAACACTGAAGCTTTCTTT.

With respect to this clone: This sample also contains other DNA sequences that code for the same CDR3. The genes are TRBV2 and TRBJ1-5; TRBD1 aligns across 9 bases. The CDR3 loop spans 14 amino acids. The V segment lost 4 bases and the J segment 2 bases; nucleotides outside the gene matches: 0. CDR1 is SNHLY, CDR2 FYNNEI, per germline. The CDR3 sequence: CASSGTGGNQPQHF. The CDR3 DNA sequence: TGTGCCAGCAGTGGGACAGGGGGCAATCAGCCCCAGCATTTT.